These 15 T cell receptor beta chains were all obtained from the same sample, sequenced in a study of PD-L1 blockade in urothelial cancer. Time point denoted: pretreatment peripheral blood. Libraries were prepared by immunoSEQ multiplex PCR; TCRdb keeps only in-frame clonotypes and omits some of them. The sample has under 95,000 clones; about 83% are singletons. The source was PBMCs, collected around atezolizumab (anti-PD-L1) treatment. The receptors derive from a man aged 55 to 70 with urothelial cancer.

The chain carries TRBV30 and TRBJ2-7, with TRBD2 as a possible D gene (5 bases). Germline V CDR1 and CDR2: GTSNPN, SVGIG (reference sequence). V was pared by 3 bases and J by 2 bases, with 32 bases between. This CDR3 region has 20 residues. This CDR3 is CAWSPGIHLTPGPRAYEQYF. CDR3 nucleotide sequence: TGTGCCTGGAGCCCGGGTATTCACTTAACCCCCGGGCCGAGGGCCTACGAGCAGTACTTC.

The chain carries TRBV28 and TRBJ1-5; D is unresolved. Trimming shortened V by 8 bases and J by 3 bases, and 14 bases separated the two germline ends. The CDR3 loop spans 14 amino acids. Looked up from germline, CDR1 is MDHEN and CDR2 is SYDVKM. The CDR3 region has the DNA TGTGCCAGCGGAGGTGGCAGGACCAATCAGCCCCAGCATTTT. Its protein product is CASGGGRTNQPQHF.

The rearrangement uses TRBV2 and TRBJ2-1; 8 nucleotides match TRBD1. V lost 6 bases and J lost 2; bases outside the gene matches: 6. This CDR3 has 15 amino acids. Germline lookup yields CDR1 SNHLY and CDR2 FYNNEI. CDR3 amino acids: CASRPGTGTYNEQFF. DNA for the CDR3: TGTGCCAGCAGGCCCGGGACAGGTACCTACAATGAGCAGTTCTTC.

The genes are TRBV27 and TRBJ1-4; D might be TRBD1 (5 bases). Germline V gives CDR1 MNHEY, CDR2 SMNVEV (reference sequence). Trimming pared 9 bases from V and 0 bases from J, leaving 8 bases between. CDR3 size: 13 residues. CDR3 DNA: TGTGCCAGTCGGGGGGCAACTAATGAAAAACTGTTTTTT. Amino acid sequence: CASRGATNEKLFF.

The CDR3 here is CASSISGQYTGELFF. Here the CDR3 DNA reads TGTGCCAGCAGCATCTCCGGACAGTACACCGGGGAGCTGTTTTTT. The chain links TRBV7-3 to TRBJ2-2, with D possibly TRBD1 on 6 matching bases. The length of the CDR3 is 15 residues. Germline V gene data show CDR1 as SGHTA and CDR2 as FQGTGA. Trimming stripped 5 bases from V and 3 bases from J, with 13 bases between.

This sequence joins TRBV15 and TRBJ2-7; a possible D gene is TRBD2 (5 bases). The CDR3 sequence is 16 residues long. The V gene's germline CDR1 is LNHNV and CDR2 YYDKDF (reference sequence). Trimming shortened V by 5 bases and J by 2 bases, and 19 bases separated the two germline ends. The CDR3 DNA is TGTGCCACCAGCCGGGAATCCCCTCCCCGGGCCTACGAGCAGTACTTC. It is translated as CATSRESPPRAYEQYF.

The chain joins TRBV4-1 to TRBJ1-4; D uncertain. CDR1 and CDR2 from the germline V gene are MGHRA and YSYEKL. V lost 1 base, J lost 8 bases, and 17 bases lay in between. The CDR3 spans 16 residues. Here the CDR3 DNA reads TGCGCCAGCAGCCAAGCTGAGGGTATTCTACGGGAAAAACTGTTTTTT. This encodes CASSQAEGILREKLFF.

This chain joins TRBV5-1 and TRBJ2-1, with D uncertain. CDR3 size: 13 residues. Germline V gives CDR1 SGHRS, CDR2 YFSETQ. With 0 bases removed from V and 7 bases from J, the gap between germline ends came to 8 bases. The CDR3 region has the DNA TGCGCCAGCAGCTTGGCTACGCTAAATGAGCAGTTCTTC. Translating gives CASSLATLNEQFF.

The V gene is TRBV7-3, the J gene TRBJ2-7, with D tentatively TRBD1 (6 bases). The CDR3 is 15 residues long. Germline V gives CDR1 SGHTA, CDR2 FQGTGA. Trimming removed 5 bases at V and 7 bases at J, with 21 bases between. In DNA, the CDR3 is TGTGCCAGCAGCCCAACCCCAGGGGTTTTTGGAGAGCAGTACTTC. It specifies CASSPTPGVFGEQYF.

This chain's CDR3 is CASSFRRGGYQETQYF. CDR3 DNA: TGCGCCAGCAGCTTCCGGCGGGGGGGTTACCAAGAGACCCAGTACTTC. The rearrangement joins TRBV5-1 to TRBJ2-5, with 9 bases that match TRBD2. The length of the CDR3 is 16 residues. The V gene end was trimmed by 2 bases and the J gene end by 0 bases; junction bases not matched to a gene: 5. Germline loops: CDR1 SGHRS, CDR2 YFSETQ.

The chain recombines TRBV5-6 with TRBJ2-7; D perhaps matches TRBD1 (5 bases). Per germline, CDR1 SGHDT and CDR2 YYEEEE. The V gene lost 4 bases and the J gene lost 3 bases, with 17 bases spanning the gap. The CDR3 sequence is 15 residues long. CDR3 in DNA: TGTGCCAGCAGCGAAATGACAGCAACGAACTACGAGCAGTACTTC. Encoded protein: CASSEMTATNYEQYF.

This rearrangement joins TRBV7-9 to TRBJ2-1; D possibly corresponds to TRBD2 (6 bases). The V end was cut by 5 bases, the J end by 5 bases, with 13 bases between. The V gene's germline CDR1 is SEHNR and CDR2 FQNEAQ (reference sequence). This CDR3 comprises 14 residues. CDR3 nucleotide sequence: TGTGCCAGCAGCCCGAGGAGGGGAGACAATGAGCAGTTCTTC. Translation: CASSPRRGDNEQFF.

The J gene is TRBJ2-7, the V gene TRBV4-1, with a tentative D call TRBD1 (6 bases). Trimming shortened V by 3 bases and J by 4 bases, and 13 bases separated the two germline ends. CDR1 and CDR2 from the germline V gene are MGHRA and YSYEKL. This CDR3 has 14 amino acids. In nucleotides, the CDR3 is TGCGCCAGCAGCCAGGCCGGGACACCTTACGAGCAGTACTTC. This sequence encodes CASSQAGTPYEQYF.

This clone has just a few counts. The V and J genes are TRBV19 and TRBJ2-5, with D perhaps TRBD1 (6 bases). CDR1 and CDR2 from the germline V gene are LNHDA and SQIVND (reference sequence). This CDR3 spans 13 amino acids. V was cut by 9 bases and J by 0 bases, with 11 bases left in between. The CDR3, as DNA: TGTGCCAGCGGACAGATGTACCAAGAGACCCAGTACTTC. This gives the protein CASGQMYQETQYF.

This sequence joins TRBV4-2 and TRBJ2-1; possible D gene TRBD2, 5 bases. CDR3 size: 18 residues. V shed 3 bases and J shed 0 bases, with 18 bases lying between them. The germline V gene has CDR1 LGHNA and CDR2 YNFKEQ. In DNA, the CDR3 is TGTGCCAGCAGCCATTCAGTGACTGGCGGAGGCTCCTACAATGAGCAGTTCTTC. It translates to CASSHSVTGGGSYNEQFF.